This T cell receptor beta chain originates from a study of blood T cell repertoires in COVID-19. CDR1 MNHEY and CDR2 SVGAGI come from the germline V gene. The CDR3 spans 15 residues. After removal of 6 bases from V and 8 bases from J, the junction contained 11 bases not matched to a gene. Authors' processing steps: Reference gene primer amplification gave estimated nucleated cell counts. Sequenced by immunoSEQ multiplex PCR; TCRdb stores in-frame clones only, minus some. The V and J calls and the clone size are those of that table, but D and trimming were determined from the DNA. The profile shows just under 80,000 clones, roughly 80% of them singletons.

This receptor was taken from a woman in her 70s with acute or convalescent COVID-19. Sequences were obtained from peripheral blood. J is TRBJ2-1 and V is TRBV6-5; 9 nucleotides agree with TRBD2. The CDR3 DNA reads TGTGCCAGCAGCTTAGCGGGAGAAGGAAGTCATGAGCAGTTCTTC. Its protein is CASSLAGEGSHEQFF.